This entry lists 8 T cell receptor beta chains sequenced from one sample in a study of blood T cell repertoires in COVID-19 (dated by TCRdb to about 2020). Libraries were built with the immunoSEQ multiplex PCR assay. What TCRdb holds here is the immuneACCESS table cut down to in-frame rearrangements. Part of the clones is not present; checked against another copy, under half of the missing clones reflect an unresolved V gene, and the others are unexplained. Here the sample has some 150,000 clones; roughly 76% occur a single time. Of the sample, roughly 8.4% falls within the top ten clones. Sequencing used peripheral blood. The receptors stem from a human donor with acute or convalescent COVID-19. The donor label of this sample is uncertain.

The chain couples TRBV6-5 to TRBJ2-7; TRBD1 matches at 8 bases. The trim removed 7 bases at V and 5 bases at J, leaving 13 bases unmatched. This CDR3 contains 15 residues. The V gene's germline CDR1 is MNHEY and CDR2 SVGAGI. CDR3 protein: CASTPLGTGVDEQYV. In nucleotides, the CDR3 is TGTGCCAGCACCCCCCTGGGGACAGGAGTTGACGAGCAGTACGTC.

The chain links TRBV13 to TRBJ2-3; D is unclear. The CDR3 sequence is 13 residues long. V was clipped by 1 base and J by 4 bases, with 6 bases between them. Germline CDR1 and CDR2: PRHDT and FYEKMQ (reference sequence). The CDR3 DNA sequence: TGTGCCAGCAGCTTAGAACGGGCAGATACGCAGTATTTT. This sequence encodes CASSLERADTQYF.

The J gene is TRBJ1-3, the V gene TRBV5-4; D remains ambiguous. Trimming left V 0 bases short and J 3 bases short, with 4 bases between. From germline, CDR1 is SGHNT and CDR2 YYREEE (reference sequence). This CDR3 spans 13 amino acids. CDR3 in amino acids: CASSLGLGNTIYF. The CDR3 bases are TGTGCCAGCAGCTTGGGGCTTGGAAACACCATATATTTT.

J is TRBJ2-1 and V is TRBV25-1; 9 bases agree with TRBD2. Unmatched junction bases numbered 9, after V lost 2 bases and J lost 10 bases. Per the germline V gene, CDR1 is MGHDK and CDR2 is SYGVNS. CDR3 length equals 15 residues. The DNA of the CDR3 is TGTGCCAGCAGTGAAAGTTGGAGCGGGGGGTACGAGCAGTTCTTC. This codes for CASSESWSGGYEQFF.

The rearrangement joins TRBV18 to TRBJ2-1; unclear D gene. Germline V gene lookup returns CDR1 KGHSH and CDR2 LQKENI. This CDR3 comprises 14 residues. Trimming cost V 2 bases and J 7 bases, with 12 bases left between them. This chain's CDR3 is CASSPWASSNEQFF. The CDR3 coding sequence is TGTGCCAGCTCACCATGGGCCAGTAGTAATGAGCAGTTCTTC. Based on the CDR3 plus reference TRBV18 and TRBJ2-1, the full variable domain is NAGVMQNPRHLVRRRGQEARLRCSPMKGHSHVYWYRQLPEEGLKFMVYLQKENIIDESGMPKERFSAEFPKEGPSILRIQQVVRGDSAAYFCASSPWASSNEQFFGPGTRLTVL.

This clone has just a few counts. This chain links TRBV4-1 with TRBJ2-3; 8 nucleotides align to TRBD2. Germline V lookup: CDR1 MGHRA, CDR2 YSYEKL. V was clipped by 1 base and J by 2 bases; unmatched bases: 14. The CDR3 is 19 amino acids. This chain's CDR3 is CASSQAGGVSGTATDTQYF. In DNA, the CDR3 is TGCGCCAGCAGCCAAGCCGGGGGGGTTAGCGGGACCGCCACAGATACGCAGTATTTT.

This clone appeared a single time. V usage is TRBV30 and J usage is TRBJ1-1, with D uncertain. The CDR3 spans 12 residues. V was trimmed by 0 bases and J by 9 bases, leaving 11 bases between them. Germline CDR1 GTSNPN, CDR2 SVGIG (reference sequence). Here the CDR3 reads CAWSVPRGKAFF. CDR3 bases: TGTGCCTGGAGTGTACCCCGGGGAAAAGCTTTCTTT.

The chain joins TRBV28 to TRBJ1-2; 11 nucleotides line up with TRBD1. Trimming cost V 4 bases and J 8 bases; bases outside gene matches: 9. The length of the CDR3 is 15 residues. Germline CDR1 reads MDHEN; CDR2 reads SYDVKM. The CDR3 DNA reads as TGTGCCAGCAGTTCATCTGGGACAGGGGGAGGAGGCTACACCTTC. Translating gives CASSSSGTGGGGYTF.